The rows below give T cell receptor beta chains drawn from one sample of a study of sequential checkpoint blockade in melanoma. Libraries were prepared by immunoSEQ multiplex PCR; TCRdb keeps only in-frame clonotypes and omits some of them. Here the sample spans 15,000 or so clones, about 68% being singletons. Sequencing was performed on CD8+ T cells sorted from blood (inferred from file names), taken from a patient given nivolumab and ipilimumab in sequence. Source of these receptors: a human donor with melanoma. CDR3s include the opening cysteine and the closing phenylalanine or tryptophan. D genes are given only for firm matches. The size field is filled for only some rows; it gives once, few, many or a size class.

TRBV19	.	TRBD2	TRBJ2-3	CASSIGLAGGPKDTQYF	TGTGCCAGTAGTATCGGTCTAGCGGGAGGGCCGAAAGATACGCAGTATTTT
TRBV12-5	.	TRBD2	TRBJ2-1	CASGLISGGPYNEQFF	TGTGCTAGTGGTTTGATTAGCGGGGGGCCTTACAATGAGCAGTTCTTC
TRBV6-5	.	TRBD1	TRBJ2-1	CATAWDRYGYEQFF	TGTGCCACCGCCTGGGACAGGTATGGGTATGAGCAGTTCTTC
TRBV10-3	.	.	TRBJ1-1	CAISEVGGTTEAFF	TGTGCCATCAGTGAAGTAGGAGGGACCACTGAAGCTTTCTTT
TRBV6-4	few	.	TRBJ1-2	CASSSTLAGGYTF	TGTGCCAGCAGTTCCACCCTCGCAGGGGGCTACACCTTC
TRBV19	few	TRBD1	TRBJ1-1	CASSMGRGRLNTEAFF	TGTGCCAGTAGTATGGGCAGGGGGCGACTGAACACTGAAGCTTTCTTT
TRBV5-6	once	.	TRBJ1-5	CASSTRYREINQPQHF	TGTGCCAGCAGCACACGGTACCGGGAGATCAATCAGCCCCAGCATTTT
TRBV19	.	.	TRBJ1-1	CASSIADSHTEAFF	TGTGCCAGTAGTATAGCGGACAGTCACACTGAAGCTTTCTTT
TRBV5-8	.	.	TRBJ2-7	CASSLRVAGRNYEQYF	TGTGCCAGCAGCTTGCGTGTTGCGGGACGGAACTACGAGCAGTACTTC
TRBV7-7	.	TRBD2	TRBJ2-3	CASSLEIAGTSGRDTQYF	TGTGCTAGCAGCTTAGAAATCGCCGGGACTAGCGGGAGAGATACGCAGTATTTT
TRBV13	.	.	TRBJ2-2	CASSSWDSRFGELFF	TGTGCCAGCAGCTCCTGGGACTCCCGTTTCGGGGAGCTGTTTTTT
TRBV5-6	.	TRBD1	TRBJ2-7	CASSQGTGGYEQYF	TGTGCCAGCAGTCAGGGGACAGGGGGGTACGAGCAGTACTTC
TRBV7-8	.	.	TRBJ2-7	CASGPGLSYEQYF	TGTGCCAGCGGACCGGGACTCTCCTACGAGCAGTACTTC
TRBV28	.	TRBD1	TRBJ2-7	CASSPNPDRGQYEQYF	TGTGCCAGCAGTCCCAACCCAGACAGGGGGCAATACGAGCAGTACTTC
TRBV6-1	.	.	TRBJ1-2	CASAGNYGYTF	TGTGCCAGCGCCGGGAACTATGGCTACACCTTC
TRBV19	once	TRBD2	TRBJ2-1	CASSPGTSLNEQFF	TGTGCCAGTAGTCCCGGGACTAGCCTGAATGAGCAGTTCTTC
TRBV11-2	once	.	TRBJ2-3	CASSPPGADTQYF	TGTGCCAGCAGCCCGCCGGGGGCAGATACGCAGTATTTT
TRBV14	.	.	TRBJ1-3	CASSQDLGAFSGNTIYF	TGTGCCAGCAGCCAGGATCTGGGGGCCTTCTCTGGAAACACCATATATTTT
TRBV5-1	.	.	TRBJ1-2	CASSIGTPSYGYTF	TGCGCCAGCAGCATCGGGACACCAAGCTATGGCTACACCTTC
TRBV25-1	.	.	TRBJ1-6	CASSESGGSYNSPLHF	TGTGCCAGCAGTGAATCGGGGGGCTCCTATAATTCACCCCTCCACTTT
TRBV30	.	TRBD2	TRBJ2-7	CACRTRTSYEQYF	TGTGCCTGCAGGACTAGAACTTCCTACGAGCAGTACTTC
TRBV25-1	.	.	TRBJ1-2	CASSDSRATDGYTF	TGTGCCAGCAGTGACTCAAGGGCGACAGATGGCTACACCTTC
TRBV5-1	.	.	TRBJ2-3	CASSGLEWLTDTQYF	TGCGCCAGCTCGGGATTGGAGTGGTTGACAGATACGCAGTATTTT
TRBV2	.	.	TRBJ1-1	CASRRGLITEAFF	TGTGCCAGCAGAAGAGGGTTGATCACTGAAGCTTTCTTT
TRBV27	.	.	TRBJ1-3	CASSLSDTGNTIYF	TGTGCCAGCAGTTTATCCGACACTGGAAACACCATATATTTT
TRBV25-1	.	.	TRBJ2-2	CASSEYTGAGELFF	TGTGCCAGCAGTGAATATACGGGGGCCGGGGAGCTGTTTTTT
TRBV5-6	.	.	TRBJ2-3	CASSLGGTSSTDTQYF	TGTGCCAGCAGCTTGGGTGGCACATCTAGCACAGATACGCAGTATTTT
TRBV7-6	.	.	TRBJ2-7	CASSLAGAHWQYF	TGTGCCAGCAGCTTAGCAGGGGCGCATTGGCAGTACTTC
TRBV7-9	medium-sized	.	TRBJ1-6	CASSSSPRSPLHF	TGTGCCAGCAGCTCTTCTCCCAGATCACCCCTCCACTTT
TRBV6-5	.	TRBD1	TRBJ2-7	CASSYLGQGYEQYF	TGTGCCAGCAGTTACTTAGGACAGGGGTACGAGCAGTACTTC
TRBV6-5	.	TRBD1	TRBJ2-3	CASRRGTDRDTQYF	TGTGCCAGCAGGAGGGGGACAGACAGGGATACGCAGTATTTT
TRBV27	.	TRBD1	TRBJ1-1	CASSLWGQGAGNTEAFF	TGTGCCAGCAGTTTATGGGGACAGGGGGCCGGGAACACTGAAGCTTTCTTT
TRBV27	.	.	TRBJ1-1	CASSLLGTATEAFF	TGTGCCAGCAGTTTATTGGGCACAGCCACTGAAGCTTTCTTT
TRBV5-1	.	.	TRBJ2-7	CASSVDPSTAYEQYF	TGCGCCAGCAGCGTGGATCCTAGCACCGCCTACGAGCAGTACTTC
TRBV6-5	.	TRBD1	TRBJ1-1	CASSSTGMVAFF	TGTGCCAGCAGCTCGACAGGGATGGTAGCTTTCTTT
TRBV5-6	once	.	TRBJ2-7	CASSGPGTASYEQYF	TGTGCCAGCAGCGGTCCCGGGACTGCTTCTTACGAGCAGTACTTC
TRBV2	.	TRBD1	TRBJ1-2	CASSDRAGLVNYGYTF	TGTGCCAGCAGCGACAGGGCCGGCTTAGTTAACTATGGCTACACCTTC
TRBV9	once	TRBD2	TRBJ2-1	CASTGGGTYNEQFF	TGTGCCAGCACCGGGGGGGGAACCTACAATGAGCAGTTCTTC
TRBV19	.	.	TRBJ1-2	CASSPSPFGYTF	TGTGCCAGTAGTCCCAGTCCCTTTGGCTACACCTTC
TRBV7-9	.	.	TRBJ1-3	CASSLQGTGNTIYF	TGTGCCAGCAGCTTACAGGGGACTGGAAACACCATATATTTT
TRBV7-9	.	TRBD1	TRBJ1-4	CASNPFPGTGDEKLFF	TGTGCCAGCAACCCTTTCCCCGGGACAGGGGATGAAAAACTGTTTTTT
TRBV19	.	.	TRBJ1-2	CASSILGSYGYTF	TGTGCCAGTAGTATTCTGGGGAGCTATGGCTACACCTTC
TRBV5-8	.	.	TRBJ1-2	CASSHGTSANYGYTF	TGTGCCAGCAGCCATGGGACTTCAGCTAACTATGGCTACACCTTC
TRBV15	medium-sized	TRBD1	TRBJ1-5	CATSTNRGANQPQHF	TGTGCCACCAGCACGAACAGGGGCGCGAATCAGCCCCAGCATTTT